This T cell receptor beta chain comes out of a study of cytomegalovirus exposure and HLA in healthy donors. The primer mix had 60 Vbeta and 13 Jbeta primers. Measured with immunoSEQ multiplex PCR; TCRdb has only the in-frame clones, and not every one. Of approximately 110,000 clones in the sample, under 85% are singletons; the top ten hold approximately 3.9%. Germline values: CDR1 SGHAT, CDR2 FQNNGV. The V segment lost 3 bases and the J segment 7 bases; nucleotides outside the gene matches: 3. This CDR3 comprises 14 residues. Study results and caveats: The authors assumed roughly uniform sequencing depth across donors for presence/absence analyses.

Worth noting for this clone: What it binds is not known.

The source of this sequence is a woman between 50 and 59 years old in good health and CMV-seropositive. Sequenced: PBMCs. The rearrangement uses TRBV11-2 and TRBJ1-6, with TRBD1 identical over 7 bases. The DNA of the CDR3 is TGTGCCAGCAGCTTCCTACAGGGGAATTCACCCCTCCACTTT. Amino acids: CASSFLQGNSPLHF.